The subject of this entry is one T cell receptor beta chain. Its antigen is not identified. This record comes from a study of blood T cells in healthy people across ages. Sample-barcoded 5' priming and a J-beta primer mix drove a second PCR of 7 to 11 cycles. TCRdb itself ran the 5' RACE reads through MiXCR, one entry per CDR3 protein. Seen here are about 840,000 distinct CDR3 sequences, 25% to 35% observed once, and the top ten hold approximately 10%. Overall study results and limits: Both higher diversity and more naive CD4+ cells marked long-lived donors when set against aged donors.

The CDR3 consists of 16 residues. The germline V and J ends were trimmed by 0 bases and 7 bases, with 18 bases remaining between them. The germline V gene encodes CDR1 MGHRA and CDR2 YSYEKL. These data also formed part of another study, on T cells of mothers and their children.

The sample consisted of blood. This clonotype was sampled from a woman aged 40 to 50 in good health. V usage is TRBV4-1 and J usage is TRBJ1-2; D might be TRBD1 (5 bases). CDR3 sequence reads: CASSQEGRISGIGYTF. The CDR3 bases are TGCGCCAGCAGCCAAGAGGGGCGGATAAGCGGGATTGGCTACACCTTC.